This T cell receptor beta chain was obtained from a study of T cell repertoires in cytomegalovirus infection. Whole-study context: Carrying CMV and the relevant HLA type showed in public TCR beta signatures. Findings and caveats of the study: CMV-specific TCR beta clonotypes restricted by HLA-C were the ones dominating the ex vivo response. There were carriers of CMV plus the relevant HLA, and cumulative public TCR beta family frequency identified them.

This clonotype turned up a few times. Its antigen is still unknown. The J segment lost 0 bases and the V segment lost 4 bases, leaving 8 bases of the junction unmatched. The CDR3 spans 17 residues. The V gene's germline CDR1 is MDHEN and CDR2 SYDVKM. MiXCR, run by TCRdb on the reads, gives a single entry per CDR3 protein. Of hundreds of thousands of distinct CDR3 sequences in the sample, 25% to 40% were seen once. This receptor was obtained from a human donor in good health (CMV status not recorded). Some clones in this sample may be carry-over from other donors' samples. Sequencing was carried out using PBMCs. V and J are TRBV28 and TRBJ1-4; TRBD1 matches at 7 bases. The chain's CDR3 is CASSSLGQGATNEKLFF. CDR3 bases: TGTGCCAGCAGTTCCCTCGGCCAGGGGGCAACTAATGAAAAACTGTTTTTT.